This entry describes one T cell receptor beta chain. Reverse transcription used about 0.45 to 1 ug RNA and random hexamers. TCRdb itself ran the immunoSEQ multiplex PCR reads through MiXCR, one entry per CDR3 protein. The sample holds under 150,000 distinct CDR3 sequences; approximately 96% are singletons and the top ten take about 0.08%. The data originate from a study of CD8 T cells in Susac syndrome. J lost 1 base, V lost 1 base, and 3 bases had no gene match. Germline V gene lookup returns CDR1 SGHTA and CDR2 FQGNSA. This CDR3 has 15 residues. This receptor was taken from a human donor with Susac syndrome. J is TRBJ2-7 and V is TRBV7-2; 8 bases are a match to TRBD2. The sequenced sample consisted of CD4+ T cells from PBMCs. The CDR3 reads CASSLVSSGSYEQYF. The CDR3 DNA reads as TGTGCCAGCAGCTTAGTTTCTAGCGGGTCCTACGAGCAGTACTTC. Combining the CDR3 with reference TRBV7-2 and TRBJ2-7 gives the whole variable domain GAGVSQSPSNKVTEKGKDVELRCDPISGHTALYWYRQSLGQGLEFLIYFQGNSAPDKSGLPSDRFSAERTGGSVSTLTIQRTQQEDSAVYLCASSLVSSGSYEQYFGPGTRLTVT.